The 10 T cell receptor beta chains below all came from one sample that was sequenced in a study of cytomegalovirus exposure and HLA in healthy donors. PCR primers comprised 60 Vbeta and 13 Jbeta primers. Sequencing was performed with immunoSEQ multiplex PCR; in TCRdb, only in-frame clones are kept and a portion is missing. This sample carries some 200,000 clones, 82% of them seen once, and the ten largest clones take about 0.1%. The sequencing input was PBMCs. The receptors were gathered from a boy aged 2 to 10 in good health and CMV-seronegative.

The rearrangement joins TRBV9 to TRBJ2-2; tentative D call: TRBD1 (6 bases). The CDR3 has 15 amino acids. Germline CDR1 SGDLS, CDR2 YYNGEE. Trimming took off 0 bases at V and 5 bases at J, with 11 bases between the two ends. CDR3 in amino acids: CASSVAGDWTGELFF. For the CDR3, the DNA is TGTGCCAGCAGCGTAGCAGGGGATTGGACCGGGGAGCTGTTTTTT.

This chain uses TRBV27 with TRBJ1-6, with D tentatively TRBD1 (6 bases). The CDR3 has 16 amino acids. Germline V gene data show CDR1 as MNHEY and CDR2 as SMNVEV (reference sequence). Trimming took 6 bases from V and 9 from J, leaving 21 bases between them. CDR3 sequence: CASSGSTGITISPLHF. CDR3 coding DNA: TGTGCCAGCAGCGGATCAACAGGGATCACGATTTCACCCCTCCACTTT.

The V call is TRBV29-1, the J call TRBJ2-5; D is unclear. Germline V gene lookup returns CDR1 SQVTM and CDR2 ANQGSEA. Trimming took 5 bases from V and 5 from J, leaving 15 bases between them. CDR3 length equals 13 residues. DNA for the CDR3: TGCAGCGTTCATCCGGGTAGTAGGGAGACCCAGTACTTC. Translating it yields CSVHPGSRETQYF.

The chain joins TRBV10-2 to TRBJ2-1; TRBD2 agrees at 7 bases. Looked up from germline, CDR1 is WSHSY and CDR2 is SAAADI. V lost 6 bases, J lost 0 bases, and 2 bases stayed unmatched. The CDR3 runs to 14 residues. In DNA form, the CDR3 reads TGCGCCAGCAGCCTAGCGGACTCCTACAATGAGCAGTTCTTC. Its protein product is CASSLADSYNEQFF.

This clone has just a few counts. The V and J genes are TRBV6-5 and TRBJ1-5, with unresolved D. The V end was cut by 6 bases, the J end by 2 bases, with 11 bases between. CDR3 length equals 14 residues. Germline lookup yields CDR1 MNHEY and CDR2 SVGAGI. CDR3 in amino acids: CASSLRQGNQPQHF. In nucleotides, the CDR3 is TGTGCCAGCAGCCTTCGGCAGGGCAATCAGCCCCAGCATTTT.

The chain is built from TRBV9 and TRBJ1-2; 7 nucleotides agree with TRBD1. After removal of 8 bases from V and 2 bases from J, the junction contained 12 bases not matched to a gene. Germline V gene data show CDR1 as SGDLS and CDR2 as YYNGEE. The CDR3 has 15 residues. The CDR3 protein is CASRKGAERNYGYTF. The CDR3 DNA reads TGTGCCAGTCGAAAGGGGGCTGAGAGGAACTATGGCTACACCTTC.

Concerning this clone itself: This same CDR3 is encoded by further DNA sequences in the sample. The chain links TRBV7-3 to TRBJ1-1; D may be TRBD1 (5 bases). V lost 2 bases and J 0 bases, leaving 10 bases between the germline ends. The CDR3 is 15 residues long. Germline CDR1 is SGHTA and CDR2 is FQGTGA. CDR3 DNA: TGTGCCAGCAGCTTAGGACCAGGGATGAACACTGAAGCTTTCTTT. It is translated as CASSLGPGMNTEAFF.

The chain employs TRBV29-1 and TRBJ1-1; D is unclear. Deletions cut 2 bases from V and 3 bases from J, with 16 bases between. Germline-derived CDR1 and CDR2 are SQVTM and ANQGSEA. The CDR3 totals 15 residues. CDR3 in DNA: TGCAGCGTTGAACACTGGGGAGGCTTGGACACTGAAGCTTTCTTT. As protein: CSVEHWGGLDTEAFF.

This clone was recorded a few times. The chain combines TRBV10-3 with TRBJ1-2; no firm D call. The germline CDR1 and CDR2 sequences are ENHRY and SYGVKD. There are 15 residues in the CDR3. The germline V and J ends were trimmed by 2 bases and 7 bases, with 17 bases remaining between them. Here the CDR3 reads CAISEGEAGHSGYTF. CDR3 DNA sequence: TGTGCCATCAGTGAGGGGGAGGCGGGCCATAGTGGCTACACCTTC.

J is TRBJ2-3 and V is TRBV7-9; TRBD2 agrees at 7 bases. Germline trimming cut 3 bases from V and 6 bases from J; bases unmatched to any gene: 15. CDR1 is SEHNR, CDR2 FQNEAQ, per germline (reference sequence). The CDR3 contains 17 residues. The CDR3 loop is CASSFLRLAGFRDTQYF. In DNA, the CDR3 is TGTGCCAGCAGCTTCCTGCGACTAGCAGGGTTCCGGGATACGCAGTATTTT. Full variable domain (missing parts from reference TRBV7-9 and TRBJ2-3): DTGVSQNPRHKITKRGQNVTFRCDPISEHNRLYWYRQTLGQGPEFLTYFQNEAQLEKSRLLSDRFSAERPKGSFSTLEIQRTEQGDSAMYLCASSFLRLAGFRDTQYFGPGTRLTVL.